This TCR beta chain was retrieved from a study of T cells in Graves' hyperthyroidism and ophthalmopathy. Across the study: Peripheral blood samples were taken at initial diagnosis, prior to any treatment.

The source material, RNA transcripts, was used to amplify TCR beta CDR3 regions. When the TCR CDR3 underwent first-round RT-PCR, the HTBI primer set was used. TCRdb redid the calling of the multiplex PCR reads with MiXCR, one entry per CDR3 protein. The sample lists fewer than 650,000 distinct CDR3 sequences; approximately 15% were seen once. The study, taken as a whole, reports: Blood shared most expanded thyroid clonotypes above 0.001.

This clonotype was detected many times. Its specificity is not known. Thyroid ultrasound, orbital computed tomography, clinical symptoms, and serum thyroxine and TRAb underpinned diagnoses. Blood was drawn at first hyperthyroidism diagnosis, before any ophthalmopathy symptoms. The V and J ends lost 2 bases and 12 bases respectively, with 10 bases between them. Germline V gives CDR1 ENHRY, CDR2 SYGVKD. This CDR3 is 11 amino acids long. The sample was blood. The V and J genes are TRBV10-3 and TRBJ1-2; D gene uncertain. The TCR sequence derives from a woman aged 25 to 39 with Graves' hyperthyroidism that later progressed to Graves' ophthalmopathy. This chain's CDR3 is CAISEGQVNTF. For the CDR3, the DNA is TGTGCCATCAGTGAGGGGCAGGTCAACACCTTC.